A single count supports the clone carrying this T cell receptor (beta chain). What it binds is unknown. TCRdb's copy holds only in-frame clones and misses some; the assay was immunoSEQ multiplex PCR. Among around 1.9 million clones listed, 85% to 95% were seen once. The data belong to a study of shared clonotypes between healthy human individuals. Naive-designated CD8 cells lacked CD45RO, were positively enriched for CCR7, and omitted terminally differentiated effector memory CD45RA+ cells. CDR1 is MNHNS and CDR2 is SASEGT in the germline V gene. With 1 base removed from V and 0 bases from J, the gap between germline ends came to 10 bases. The CDR3 extends over 16 amino acids. Study observations and caveats: Generation of non-shared clonotypes was less probable than generation of clonotypes shared by all four donors.

The sequencing sample was made of naive CD8+ T cells from PBMCs. The chain uses TRBV6-1 and TRBJ2-1; D unresolved. The source is a man aged 18 to 29 in good health. Some clones in this sample may be carry-over from other donors' samples. CDR3 in DNA: TGTGCCAGCAGTGAAGTGTCGGGTAGCTCCTACAATGAGCAGTTCTTC. It specifies CASSEVSGSSYNEQFF.